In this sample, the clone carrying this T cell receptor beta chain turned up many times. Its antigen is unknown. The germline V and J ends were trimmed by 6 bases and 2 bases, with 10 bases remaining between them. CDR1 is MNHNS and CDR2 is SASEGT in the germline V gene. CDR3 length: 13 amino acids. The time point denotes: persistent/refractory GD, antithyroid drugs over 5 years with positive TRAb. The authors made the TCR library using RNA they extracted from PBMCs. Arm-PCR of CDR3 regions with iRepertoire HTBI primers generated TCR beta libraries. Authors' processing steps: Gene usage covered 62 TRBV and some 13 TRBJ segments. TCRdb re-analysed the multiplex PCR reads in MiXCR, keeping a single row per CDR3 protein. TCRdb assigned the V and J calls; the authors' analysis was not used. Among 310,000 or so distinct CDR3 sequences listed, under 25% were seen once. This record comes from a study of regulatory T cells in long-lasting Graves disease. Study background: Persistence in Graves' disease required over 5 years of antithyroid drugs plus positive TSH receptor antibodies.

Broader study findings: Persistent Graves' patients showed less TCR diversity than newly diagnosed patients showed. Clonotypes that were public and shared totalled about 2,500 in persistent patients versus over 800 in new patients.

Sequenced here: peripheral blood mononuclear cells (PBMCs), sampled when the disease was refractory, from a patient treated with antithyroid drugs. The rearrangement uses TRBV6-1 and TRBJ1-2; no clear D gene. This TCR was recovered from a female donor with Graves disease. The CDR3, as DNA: TGTGCCAGCAGCCAAACAAGAAACTATGGCTACACCTTC. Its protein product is CASSQTRNYGYTF.